The 6 T cell receptor beta chains reported below all come from one sample, sequenced in a study of T cell responses to AZD1222 COVID-19 vaccine. Some clones are missing from TCRdb's copy, which holds only in-frame ones; the method was immunoSEQ multiplex PCR. There are roughly 120,000 clones in the sample; approximately 89% occur only once, and approximately 6.4% lies in the top ten. This material consisted of peripheral blood, taken 28 days after the second AZD1222 dose. All receptors derive from an adult who received the AZD1222 COVID-19 vaccine.

The V and J genes are TRBV20-1 and TRBJ2-1; D tentatively reads TRBD1 or TRBD2 (5 bases each). V was trimmed by 7 bases and J by 5 bases, leaving 9 bases between them. This CDR3 comprises 11 residues. Germline V gene data show CDR1 as DFQATT and CDR2 as SNEGSKA (reference sequence). The CDR3 nucleotides read TGCAGTGGTCGGGGACACAATGAGCAGTTCTTC. Its protein product is CSGRGHNEQFF.

This clone came up a few times. J is TRBJ2-5 and V is TRBV7-9; 10 bases are a match to TRBD2. Germline values: CDR1 SEHNR, CDR2 FQNEAQ (reference sequence). This CDR3 has 15 amino acids. V was pared by 3 bases and J by 5 bases, with 6 bases of the junction left unmatched. DNA for the CDR3: TGTGCCAGCAGCTTCTTTGGACTAGCGGCGGAGACCCAGTACTTC. This codes for CASSFFGLAAETQYF.

In this sample, this clone turned up a few times. This chain links TRBV7-2 with TRBJ1-2; 10 nucleotides agree with TRBD1. This CDR3 region has 14 residues. From germline, CDR1 is SGHTA and CDR2 FQGNSA. V shed 5 bases and J 7 bases; nucleotides not matched to a gene: 7. The CDR3 loop reads CASSLRDRGSGYTF. CDR3 in DNA: TGTGCCAGCAGCCTCCGGGACAGGGGCTCTGGCTACACCTTC.

The chain is built from TRBV6-2 or TRBV6-3 and TRBJ1-2, with a weak D call TRBD1 (5 bases). V gave up 6 bases and J gave up 8 bases, with 22 bases separating them. CDR1 is MNHEY, CDR2 SVGEGT, per germline. This CDR3 has 15 amino acids. The DNA for the CDR3 is TGTGCCAGCAGCCAACGCGGGTTCGCAGGGACCGGCTACACCTTC. The encoded protein is CASSQRGFAGTGYTF.

The chain couples TRBV11-3 to TRBJ2-1; possible D gene TRBD2, 5 bases. Per the germline V gene, CDR1 is SGHNT and CDR2 is YENEEA. This CDR3 spans 17 amino acids. Trimming removed 5 bases at V and 3 bases at J, with 20 bases between. CDR3 bases: TGTGCCAGCAGCCTGTACTCGGGGAGCGGTCTCTACAATGAGCAGTTCTTC. Its protein is CASSLYSGSGLYNEQFF.

This chain connects TRBV4-3 to TRBJ2-7, with TRBD1 as a possible D gene (6 bases). The ends were cut back, 4 bases at V and 3 bases at J, with 10 bases in the middle. The CDR3 length is 13 residues. Germline V gene sequence: CDR1 LGHNA, CDR2 YSLEER. CDR3 amino acids: CASSRDTVYEQYF. CDR3 bases: TGCGCCAGCAGCCGGGACACCGTCTACGAGCAGTACTTC.